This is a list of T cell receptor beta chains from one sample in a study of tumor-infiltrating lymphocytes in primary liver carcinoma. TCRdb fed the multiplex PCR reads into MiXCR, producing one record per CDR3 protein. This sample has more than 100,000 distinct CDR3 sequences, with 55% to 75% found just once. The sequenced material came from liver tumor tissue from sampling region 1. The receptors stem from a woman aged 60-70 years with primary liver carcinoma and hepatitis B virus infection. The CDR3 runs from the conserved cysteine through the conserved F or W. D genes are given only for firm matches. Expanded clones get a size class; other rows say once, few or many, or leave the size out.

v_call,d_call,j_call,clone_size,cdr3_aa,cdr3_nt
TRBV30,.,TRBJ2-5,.,CAWSLHGDQYF,TGTGCCTGGAGTCTTCATGGTGACCAGTACTTC
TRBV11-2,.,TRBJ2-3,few,CASSLGTCAVTDTQYF,TGTGCCAGCAGCCTTGGTACCTGTGCAGTCACAGATACGCAGTATTTT
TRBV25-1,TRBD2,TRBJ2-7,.,CASSDPSGVLYEQYF,TGTGCCAGCAGTGACCCGAGCGGGGTCCTCTACGAGCAGTACTTC
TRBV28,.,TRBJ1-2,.,CASKLEGMDGYTF,TGTGCCAGCAAGTTGGAAGGGATGGATGGCTACACCTTC
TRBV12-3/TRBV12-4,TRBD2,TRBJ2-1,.,CASSLRVAGNSYNEQLF,TGTGCCAGCAGTTTGAGGGTAGCGGGAAACTCCTACAATGAGCAACTCTTC
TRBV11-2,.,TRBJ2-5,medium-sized,CASSLRLAEYQETQYF,TGTGCCAGCAGCTTACGGCTAGCAGAGTACCAAGAGACCCAGTACTTC
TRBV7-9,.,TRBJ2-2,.,CASRRETRGSTTGELFF,TGTGCCAGTAGGCGAGAGACTAGAGGGAGCACCACCGGGGAGCTGTTTTTT
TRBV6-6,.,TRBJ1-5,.,CAGRESGGNQPQHF,TGTGCCGGCAGGGAGTCCGGAGGCAATCAGCCCCAGCATTTT
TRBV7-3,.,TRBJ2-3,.,CANSLNPLGTDTQYF,TGTGCCAACAGCTTAAACCCATTAGGCACAGATACGCAGTATTTT
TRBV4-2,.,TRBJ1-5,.,CASSLDGGAPGQPQHF,TGTGCCAGCAGCCTAGATGGTGGGGCTCCCGGTCAGCCCCAGCATTTT
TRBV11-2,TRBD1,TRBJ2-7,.,CASSKSARGTGHYEQYF,TGTGCCAGCAGCAAGTCGGCCAGGGGGACAGGGCACTACGAGCAATACTTC
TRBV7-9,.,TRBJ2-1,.,CASSLVTGARAYNEQFF,TGTGCCAGCAGCTTAGTTACCGGGGCCCGCGCCTACAATGAGCAGTTCTTC
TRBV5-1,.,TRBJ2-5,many,CASSSGQIQETQYF,TGCGCCAGCAGCTCGGGACAAATACAAGAGACCCAGTACTTC
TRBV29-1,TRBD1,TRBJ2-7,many,CSGGQGANYEQYF,TGCAGCGGAGGACAGGGGGCGAACTACGAGCAGTACTTC
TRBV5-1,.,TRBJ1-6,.,CASSLGGSSSYNSHLHF,TGCGCCAGCAGCTTGGGCGGCAGTAGCTCCTATAATTCACACCTCCACTTT
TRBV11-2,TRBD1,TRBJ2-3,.,CAISLTGQAITDTQYF,TGTGCCATCAGCCTAACCGGACAGGCGATCACAGATACGCAGTATTTT
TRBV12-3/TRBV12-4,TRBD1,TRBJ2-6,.,CASSPGAGGAFPGANVLTF,TGTGCCAGCAGTCCCGGGGCAGGGGGCGCCTTTCCTGGGGCCAACGTCCTGACTTTC
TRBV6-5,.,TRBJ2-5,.,CASRWTLEGTQYF,TGTGCCAGCAGATGGACGCTGGAAGGGACCCAGTATTTC
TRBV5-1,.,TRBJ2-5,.,CANSLIGLEETQYF,TGCGCCAACAGCTTGATTGGGCTCGAAGAGACCCAGTACTTC
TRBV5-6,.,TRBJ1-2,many,CASSLAGGSRRGGYTF,TGTGCCAGCAGCTTGGCCGGGGGCAGCCGCCGGGGGGGCTACACCTTC
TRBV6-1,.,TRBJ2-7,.,CASSEVVEAYEHYF,TGTGCCAGCAGTGAAGTCGTAGAGGCTTACGAGCATTACTTC
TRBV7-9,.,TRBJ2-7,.,CASSPHGSFYEQYF,TGTGCCAGCAGCCCACACGGGAGTTTCTACGAGCAGTACTTC
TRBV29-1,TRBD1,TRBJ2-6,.,CSAGTGGVTEANVLTF,TGCAGCGCCGGAACAGGGGGTGTTACTGAGGCCAACGTCCTGACTTTC
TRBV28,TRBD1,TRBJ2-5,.,CASSQAGGMAFQETQYF,TGTGCCAGCAGTCAGGCAGGGGGCATGGCGTTCCAAGAGACCCAGTACTTC
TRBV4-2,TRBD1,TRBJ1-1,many,CASSQAGTGSKPEAFF,TGTGCCAGCAGCCAAGCCGGGACAGGGAGCAAGCCCGAAGCTTTCTTT
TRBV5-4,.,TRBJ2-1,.,CASSGSSSYSEHFF,TGTGCCAGCAGCGGGAGTAGCTCCTACAGTGAGCACTTCTTC
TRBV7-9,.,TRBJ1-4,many,CASSLAQGTNEKLFF,TGTGCCAGCAGCTTAGCACAGGGAACTAATGAAAAACTGTTTTTT
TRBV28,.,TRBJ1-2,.,CASCGTNYGYTF,TGTGCCAGCTGTGGGACGAACTATGGCTACACCTTC
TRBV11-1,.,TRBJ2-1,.,CASSPDYGKNEQFF,TGTGCCAGCAGCCCCGACTACGGGAAAAATGAACAGTTCTTC